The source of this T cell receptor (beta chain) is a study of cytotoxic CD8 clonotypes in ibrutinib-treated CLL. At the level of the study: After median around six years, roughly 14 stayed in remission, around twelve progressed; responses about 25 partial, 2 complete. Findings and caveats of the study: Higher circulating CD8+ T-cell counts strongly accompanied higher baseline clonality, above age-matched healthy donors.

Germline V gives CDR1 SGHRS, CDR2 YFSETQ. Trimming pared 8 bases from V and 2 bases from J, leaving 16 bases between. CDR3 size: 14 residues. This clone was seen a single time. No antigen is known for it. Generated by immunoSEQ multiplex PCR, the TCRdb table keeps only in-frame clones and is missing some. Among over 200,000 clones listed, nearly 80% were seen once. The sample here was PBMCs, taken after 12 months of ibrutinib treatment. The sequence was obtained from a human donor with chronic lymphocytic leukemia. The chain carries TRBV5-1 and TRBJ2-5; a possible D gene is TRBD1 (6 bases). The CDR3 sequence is CASYRDNLQETQYF. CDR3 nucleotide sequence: TGCGCCAGTTACCGGGACAACCTGCAAGAGACCCAGTACTTC.